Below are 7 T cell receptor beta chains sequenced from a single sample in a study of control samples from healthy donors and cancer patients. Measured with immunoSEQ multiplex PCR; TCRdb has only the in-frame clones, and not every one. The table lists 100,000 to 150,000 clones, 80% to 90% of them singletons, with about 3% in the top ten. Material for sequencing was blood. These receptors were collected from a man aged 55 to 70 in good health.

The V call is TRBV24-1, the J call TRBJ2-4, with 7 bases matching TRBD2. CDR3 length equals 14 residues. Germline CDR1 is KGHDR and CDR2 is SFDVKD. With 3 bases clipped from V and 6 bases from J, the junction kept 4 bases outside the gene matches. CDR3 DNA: TGTGCCACCAGTGATCCGGGGAGGGGAAACATTCAGTACTTC. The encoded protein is CATSDPGRGNIQYF.

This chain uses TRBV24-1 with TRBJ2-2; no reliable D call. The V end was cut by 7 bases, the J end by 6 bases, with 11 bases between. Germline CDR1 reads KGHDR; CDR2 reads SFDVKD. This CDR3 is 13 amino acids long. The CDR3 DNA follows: TGTGCCACCAGCCATCGAGGTCCCGGGGAGCTGTTTTTT. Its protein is CATSHRGPGELFF.

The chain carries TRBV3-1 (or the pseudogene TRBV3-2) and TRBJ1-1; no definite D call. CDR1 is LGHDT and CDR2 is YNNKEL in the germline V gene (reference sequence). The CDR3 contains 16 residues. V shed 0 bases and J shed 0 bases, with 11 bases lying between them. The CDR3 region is CASSQDRADMNTEAFF. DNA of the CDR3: TGTGCCAGCAGCCAAGATCGGGCAGACATGAACACTGAAGCTTTCTTT.

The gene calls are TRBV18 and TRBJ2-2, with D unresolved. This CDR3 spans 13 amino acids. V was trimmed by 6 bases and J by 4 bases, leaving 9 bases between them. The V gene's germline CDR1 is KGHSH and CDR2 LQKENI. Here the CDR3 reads CASSNQSTGELFF. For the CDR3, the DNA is TGTGCCAGCTCTAACCAGAGCACCGGGGAGCTGTTTTTT.

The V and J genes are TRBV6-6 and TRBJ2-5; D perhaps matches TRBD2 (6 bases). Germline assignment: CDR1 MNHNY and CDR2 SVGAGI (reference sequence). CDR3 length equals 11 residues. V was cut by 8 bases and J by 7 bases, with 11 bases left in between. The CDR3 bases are TGTGCCAGCCTAAACGGGGGGACCCAGTACTTC. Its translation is CASLNGGTQYF.

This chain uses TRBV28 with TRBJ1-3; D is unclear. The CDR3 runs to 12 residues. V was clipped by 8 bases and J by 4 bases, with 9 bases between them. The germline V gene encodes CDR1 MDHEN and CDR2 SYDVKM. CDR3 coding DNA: TGTGCCAGCGGGCTTATCGGAAACACCATATATTTT. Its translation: CASGLIGNTIYF.

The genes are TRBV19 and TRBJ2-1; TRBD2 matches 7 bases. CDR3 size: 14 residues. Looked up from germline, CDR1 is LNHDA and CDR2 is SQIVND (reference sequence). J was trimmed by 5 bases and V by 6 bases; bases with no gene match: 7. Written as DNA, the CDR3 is TGTGCCAGTAGACTTAGCGGGCTCAACAATGAGCAGTTCTTC. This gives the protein CASRLSGLNNEQFF. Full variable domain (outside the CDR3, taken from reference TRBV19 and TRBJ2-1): DGGITQSPKYLFRKEGQNVTLSCEQNLNHDAMYWYRQDPGQGLRLIYYSQIVNDFQKGDIAEGYSVSREKKESFPLTVTSAQKNPTAFYLCASRLSGLNNEQFFGPGTRLTVL.